This TCR beta chain was retrieved from a study of tumor-infiltrating lymphocytes in primary liver carcinoma. Looking at the study overall: The patients, men and women alike, were aged 30 to 69 years.

Without any cell sorting, about 19-32 mg of bulk tissue yielded co-extracted RNA and DNA. CDR3 length: 15 amino acids. Germline CDR1 is SGHKS and CDR2 is YYEKEE (reference sequence). The template, approximately 500 ng total RNA, yielded TCR beta cDNA made with a constant-region primer. Each TCR beta library was derived from three nested multiplex PCR rounds that employed slightly modified ARM-PCR. The study ran its first two PCR rounds for roughly 10 cycles each, using TRBV1-TRBV30 forward primers and a C-beta reverse primer. TCRdb reprocessed the multiplex PCR reads with MiXCR, giving one entry per CDR3 protein. The sample lists tens of thousands of distinct CDR3 sequences, 55% to 85% occurring once. With respect to this clonotype: One junction end disagrees with the germline gene, perhaps due to a read error.

This TCR was recovered from a man aged 35-49 years with primary liver carcinoma and hepatitis B virus infection. This sequence joins TRBV5-5 and TRBJ2-2; no clear D gene. The sequencing sample was made of liver tumor tissue from sampling region 1. The subset was: tumor region T1, superior pole. The DNA of the CDR3 is TGTGCCAACACCCCATGGGCAGCCAACACAGGGGAGCTGTTTTTT. It translates to CANTPWAANTGELFF.